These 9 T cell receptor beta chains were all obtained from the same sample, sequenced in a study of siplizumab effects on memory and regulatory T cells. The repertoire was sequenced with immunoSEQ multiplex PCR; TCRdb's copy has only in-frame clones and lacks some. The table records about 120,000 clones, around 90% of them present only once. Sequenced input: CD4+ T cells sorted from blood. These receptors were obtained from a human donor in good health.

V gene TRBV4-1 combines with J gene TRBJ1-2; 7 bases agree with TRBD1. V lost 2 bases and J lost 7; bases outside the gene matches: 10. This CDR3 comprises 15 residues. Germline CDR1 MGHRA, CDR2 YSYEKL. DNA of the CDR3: TGCGCCAGCAGCCAAATAGACAGGGCCCCAAGTGGCTACACCTTC. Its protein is CASSQIDRAPSGYTF.

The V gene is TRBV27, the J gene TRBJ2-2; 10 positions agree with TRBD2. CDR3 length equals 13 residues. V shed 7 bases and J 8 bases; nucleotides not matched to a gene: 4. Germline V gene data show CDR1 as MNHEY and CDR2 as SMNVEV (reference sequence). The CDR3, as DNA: TGTGCCAGCATGCTAGCGGGGGAGGGGGAGCTGTTTTTT. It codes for CASMLAGEGELFF.

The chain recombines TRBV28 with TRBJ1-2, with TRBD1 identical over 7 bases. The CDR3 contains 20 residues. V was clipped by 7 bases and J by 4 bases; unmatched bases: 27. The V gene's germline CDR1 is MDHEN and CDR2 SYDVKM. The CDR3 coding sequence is TGTGCCAGCACACCGATGCTGGTGGGTCCCGGGACAGATTCAGCCTATGGCTACACCTTC. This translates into CASTPMLVGPGTDSAYGYTF.

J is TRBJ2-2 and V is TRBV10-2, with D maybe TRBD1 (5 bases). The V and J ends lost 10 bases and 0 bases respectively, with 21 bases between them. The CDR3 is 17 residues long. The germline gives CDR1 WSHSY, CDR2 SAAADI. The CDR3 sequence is CATEGDSYFSNTGELFF. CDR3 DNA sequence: TGCGCCACCGAAGGCGACAGCTACTTCTCGAACACCGGGGAGCTGTTTTTT.

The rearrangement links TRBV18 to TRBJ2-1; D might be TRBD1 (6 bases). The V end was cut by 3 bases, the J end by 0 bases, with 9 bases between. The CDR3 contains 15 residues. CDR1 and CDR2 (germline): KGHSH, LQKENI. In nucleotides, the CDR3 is TGTGCCAGCTCACCGGGGGCCAGCTCCTACAATGAGCAGTTCTTC. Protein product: CASSPGASSYNEQFF.

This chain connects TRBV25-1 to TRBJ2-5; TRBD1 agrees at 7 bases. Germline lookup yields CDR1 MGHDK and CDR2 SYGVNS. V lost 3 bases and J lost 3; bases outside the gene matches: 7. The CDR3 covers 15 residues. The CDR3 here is CASSDTGAAKETQYF. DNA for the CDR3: TGTGCCAGCAGTGACACAGGGGCCGCCAAAGAGACCCAGTACTTC.

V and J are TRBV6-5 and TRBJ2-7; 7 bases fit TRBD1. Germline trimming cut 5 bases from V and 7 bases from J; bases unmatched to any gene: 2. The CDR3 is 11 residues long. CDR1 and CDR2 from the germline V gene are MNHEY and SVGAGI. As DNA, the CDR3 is TGTGCCAGCAGTCAGGGGGTAGAGCAGTACTTC. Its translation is CASSQGVEQYF.

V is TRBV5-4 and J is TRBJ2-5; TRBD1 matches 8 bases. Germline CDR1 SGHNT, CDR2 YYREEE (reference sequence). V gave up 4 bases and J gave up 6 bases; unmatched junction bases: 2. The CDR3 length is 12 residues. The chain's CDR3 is CASSRQGKTQYF. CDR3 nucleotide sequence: TGTGCCAGCAGCAGACAGGGGAAGACCCAGTACTTC.

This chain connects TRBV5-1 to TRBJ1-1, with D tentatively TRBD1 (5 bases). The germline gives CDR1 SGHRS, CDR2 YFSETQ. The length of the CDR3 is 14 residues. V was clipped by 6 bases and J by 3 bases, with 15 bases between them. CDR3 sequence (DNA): TGCGCCAGCACCTTAAGGGGCGGCGACACTGAAGCTTTCTTT. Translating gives CASTLRGGDTEAFF.